The source of this T cell receptor beta chain is a study of blood T cell repertoires in COVID-19. About the research overall: PBMCs, B-cell-depleted T cells, or T cells were the source of the cDNA or gDNA that made up the material.

Per the original data handling: The assay estimated nucleated cells by amplifying reference gene primers. Here immunoSEQ multiplex PCR was the method, and the copy in TCRdb shows in-frame clones only, minus some. V and J calls and clone size are those listed in that table; D and trimming were worked out from the DNA. The sample holds over 200,000 clones, about 90% seen once. Germline trimming cut 4 bases from V and 5 bases from J; bases unmatched to any gene: 10. Germline V CDR1 and CDR2: SEHNR, FQNEAQ (reference sequence). The CDR3 spans 19 residues. The sequenced sample consisted of PBMCs or T cells enriched from blood (not recorded which). The gene calls are TRBV7-9 and TRBJ2-2; 16 bases are shared with TRBD2. This clonotype was obtained from a man between 25 and 39 years old who had recovered from COVID-19. DNA of the CDR3: TGTGCCAGCAGCTACGAGACGGGACTAGCGGGGGGGCGTACCGGGGAGCTGTTTTTT. This sequence encodes CASSYETGLAGGRTGELFF.